This T cell receptor beta chain derives from a study of cytomegalovirus exposure and HLA in healthy donors. Findings of the study overall: Later analysis found that TCR beta chains associated with HLA were more clonally expanded than other, equally common chains. Later, TCR association rates were found to vary by HLA locus, highest for DRB1 and lowest for HLA-C.

As concerns this clone: Its antigen is unidentified.

The PCR made use of 60 Vbeta and 13 Jbeta primers. The assay was immunoSEQ multiplex PCR, and TCRdb's table has in-frame clones only and misses some. The top ten hold roughly 3.7% of the sample, which has some 150,000 clones, around 77% seen once. Trimming removed 3 bases at V and 2 bases at J, with 8 bases between. This CDR3 contains 14 residues. Germline V gene data show CDR1 as MDHEN and CDR2 as SYDVKM. Input material: PBMCs. This chain connects TRBV28 to TRBJ2-1; possible D gene TRBD2, 6 bases. The sequence came from a man aged 30-40 years in good health and CMV-seropositive. CDR3 amino acids: CASSLGEAYNEQFF. The CDR3 region has the DNA TGTGCCAGCAGTTTGGGGGAGGCCTACAATGAGCAGTTCTTC.